Shown below are 15 T cell receptor beta chains from a single sample sequenced in a study of blood T cell repertoires in COVID-19. Using immunoSEQ multiplex PCR, the repertoire was profiled, and TCRdb retains in-frame clones only, with some absent. In the table there are 200,000 to 300,000 clones, 80% to 85% of which are singletons. The sample was peripheral blood. These receptors were obtained from a woman aged 60-75 years with active or convalescent COVID-19.

The chain carries TRBV3-1 (or the pseudogene TRBV3-2) and TRBJ1-4; 10 bases are a match to TRBD1. The J segment lost 3 bases and the V segment lost 3 bases, leaving 7 bases of the junction unmatched. The germline CDR1 and CDR2 sequences are LGHDT and YNNKEL (reference sequence). The CDR3 consists of 17 residues. This CDR3 reads CASSQSRDRGANEKLFF. The CDR3 coding sequence is TGTGCCAGCAGCCAGTCCCGGGACAGGGGAGCTAATGAAAAACTGTTTTTT.

The genes are TRBV7-9 and TRBJ2-2; the match to TRBD2 covers 14 bases. The V gene end was trimmed by 5 bases and the J gene end by 7 bases; junction bases not matched to a gene: 6. CDR3 size: 16 residues. Per the germline V gene, CDR1 is SEHNR and CDR2 is FQNEAQ (reference sequence). The CDR3 protein is CASSLGLAGGIGELFF. The CDR3, as DNA: TGTGCCAGCAGCCTCGGACTAGCGGGGGGCATCGGGGAGCTGTTTTTT.

This chain connects TRBV29-1 to TRBJ2-7; D perhaps matches TRBD2 (5 bases). Germline V gives CDR1 SQVTM, CDR2 ANQGSEA. The ends were cut back, 0 bases at V and 6 bases at J, with 6 bases in the middle. This CDR3 region has 11 residues. In DNA, the CDR3 is TGCAGCGTTGAAGATGGGAGCGAGCAGTACTTC. The encoded protein is CSVEDGSEQYF.

CDR3 protein: CASSGASGGAYEQYF. The CDR3 coding sequence is TGTGCCAGTAGTGGAGCCAGCGGGGGGGCTTACGAGCAGTACTTC. The chain recombines TRBV19 with TRBJ2-7, with 10 bases fitting TRBD2. Germline assignment: CDR1 LNHDA and CDR2 SQIVND (reference sequence). V lost 5 bases and J lost 4; bases outside the gene matches: 8. This CDR3 is 15 amino acids long.

This clone has only a few counts. The chain is built from TRBV16 and TRBJ1-5; maybe TRBD1 (5 bases). Germline V lookup: CDR1 KGHSY, CDR2 FQNENV. The CDR3 covers 15 residues. Trimming shortened V by 4 bases and J by 7 bases, and 17 bases separated the two germline ends. Here the CDR3 reads CASSPPGGWRQPQHF. In DNA form, the CDR3 reads TGTGCCAGCAGCCCTCCGGGGGGGTGGAGGCAGCCCCAGCATTTT.

The table lists this clone with a few counts. This chain joins TRBV7-3 and TRBJ2-1; 7 nucleotides match TRBD1. The CDR3 consists of 15 residues. Germline CDR1 SGHTA, CDR2 FQGTGA. Unmatched junction bases numbered 6, after V lost 5 bases and J lost 2 bases. CDR3 nucleotide sequence: TGTGCCAGCAGCCCATCCGGGACAGCCTACAATGAGCAGTTCTTC. It yields the protein CASSPSGTAYNEQFF.

CDR3 DNA: TGTGCCAGTAGTCGGTGGGGCGGGGACACTGAAGCTTTCTTT. Translating gives CASSRWGGDTEAFF. This chain joins TRBV19 and TRBJ1-1; perhaps TRBD1 as D (5 bases). The germline V and J ends were trimmed by 5 bases and 3 bases, with 13 bases remaining between them. The germline gives CDR1 LNHDA, CDR2 SQIVND (reference sequence). The length of the CDR3 is 14 residues.

This clone was observed a few times. This rearrangement joins TRBV6-5 to TRBJ1-4; the match to TRBD1 covers 7 bases. This CDR3 has 15 amino acids. The V gene's germline CDR1 is MNHEY and CDR2 SVGAGI. The ends lost 8 bases at V and 8 bases at J; junction bases unmatched: 14. CDR3 coding DNA: TGTGCCAGCGAGCCCTCAGGGGGGCAAGGAGAAAAACTGTTTTTT. This gives the protein CASEPSGGQGEKLFF.

The V gene is TRBV12-3 or TRBV12-4, the J gene TRBJ1-5, with D unclear. CDR3 size: 12 residues. Deletions cut 8 bases from V and 8 bases from J, with 13 bases between. The CDR3 sequence is CASQWWGEPQHF. CDR3 in DNA: TGTGCCAGCCAGTGGTGGGGAGAGCCCCAGCATTTT.

In this sample, this clone turned up a few times. The rearrangement joins TRBV28 to TRBJ1-6; D uncertain. The germline V gene encodes CDR1 MDHEN and CDR2 SYDVKM. Trimming shortened V by 6 bases and J by 6 bases, and 18 bases separated the two germline ends. The CDR3 contains 16 residues. CDR3 nucleotide sequence: TGTGCCAGCAGCCCTCCATTTGGGAGGGTTAATTCACCCCTCCACTTT. This translates into CASSPPFGRVNSPLHF.

The rearrangement uses TRBV18 and TRBJ1-2; unclear D gene. This CDR3 spans 13 amino acids. The V end lost 6 bases, the J end lost 3 bases, and 11 bases lay between the germline ends. Looked up from germline, CDR1 is KGHSH and CDR2 is LQKENI. CDR3: CASSRSEDYGYTF. CDR3 in DNA: TGTGCCAGCTCCCGGTCGGAGGACTATGGCTACACCTTC.

The rearrangement links TRBV27 to TRBJ2-1; TRBD2 aligns across 9 bases. Germline V CDR1 and CDR2: MNHEY, SMNVEV (reference sequence). The CDR3 has 16 amino acids. The junction had 12 bases not matched to a gene; V was cut back by 7 bases and J by 5 bases. The CDR3 here is CASNLLRGGMNNEQFF. In DNA form, the CDR3 reads TGTGCCAGCAACCTTTTGCGGGGGGGTATGAACAATGAGCAGTTCTTC.

The rearrangement joins TRBV10-1 to TRBJ2-3; the D gene is possibly TRBD2 (5 bases). The ends were cut back, 0 bases at V and 7 bases at J, with 8 bases in the middle. CDR1 and CDR2 from the germline V gene are WNHNN and SYGVQD (reference sequence). The CDR3 loop spans 13 amino acids. CDR3 sequence (DNA): TGCGCCAGCAGTGAGTCGAGGAGGCATACGCAGTATTTT. It is translated as CASSESRRHTQYF.

This clone was recorded a few times. The rearrangement joins TRBV5-1 to TRBJ1-2, with D perhaps TRBD1 (5 bases). Trimming took 4 bases from V and 4 from J, leaving 14 bases between them. Germline CDR1 is SGHRS and CDR2 is YFSETQ. The CDR3 extends over 14 amino acids. The CDR3 DNA is TGCGCCAGCAGCCCCGGGGGGGAAGGCTATGGCTACACCTTC. It is translated as CASSPGGEGYGYTF. Using reference TRBV5-1 and TRBJ1-2 for the parts outside the CDR3, the full variable domain is KAGVTQTPRYLIKTRGQQVTLSCSPISGHRSVSWYQQTPGQGLQFLFEYFSETQRNKGNFPGRFSGRQFSNSRSEMNVSTLELGDSALYLCASSPGGEGYGYTFGSGTRLTVV.

The chain joins TRBV19 to TRBJ1-1; 12 bases are shared with TRBD1. Germline CDR1 is LNHDA and CDR2 is SQIVND (reference sequence). With 4 bases clipped from V and 4 bases from J, the junction kept 4 bases outside the gene matches. The CDR3 is 15 amino acids. The chain's CDR3 is CASSTGQGARTEAFF. Here the CDR3 DNA reads TGTGCCAGTAGTACGGGACAGGGGGCCCGCACTGAAGCTTTCTTT.